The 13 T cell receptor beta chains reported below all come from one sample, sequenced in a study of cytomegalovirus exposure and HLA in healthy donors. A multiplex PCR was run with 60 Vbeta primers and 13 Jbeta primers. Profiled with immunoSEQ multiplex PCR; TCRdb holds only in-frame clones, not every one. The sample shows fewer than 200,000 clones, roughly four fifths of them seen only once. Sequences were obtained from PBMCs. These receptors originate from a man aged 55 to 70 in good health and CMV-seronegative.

The CDR3 DNA follows: TGCAGCGCGGACTCGGACTCGGGAGGGGAGACCCAGTACTTC. It specifies CSADSDSGGETQYF. This rearrangement joins TRBV29-1 to TRBJ2-5, with 8 positions matching TRBD2. The CDR3 consists of 14 residues. The germline V gene has CDR1 SQVTM and CDR2 ANQGSEA. V shed 7 bases and J 5 bases; nucleotides not matched to a gene: 12.

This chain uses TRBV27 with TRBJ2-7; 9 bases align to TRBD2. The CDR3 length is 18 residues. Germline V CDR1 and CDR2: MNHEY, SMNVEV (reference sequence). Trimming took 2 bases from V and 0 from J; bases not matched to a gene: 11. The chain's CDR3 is CASSLLTGTSPASYEQYF. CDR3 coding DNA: TGTGCCAGCAGTTTACTTACCGGGACTAGCCCAGCCTCCTACGAGCAGTACTTC.

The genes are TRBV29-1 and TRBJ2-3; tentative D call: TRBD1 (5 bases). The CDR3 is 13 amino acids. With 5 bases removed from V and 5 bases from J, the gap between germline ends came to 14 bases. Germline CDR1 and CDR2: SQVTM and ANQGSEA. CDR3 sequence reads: CSVPRLGQDTQYF. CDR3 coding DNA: TGCAGCGTTCCGAGGTTGGGGCAAGATACGCAGTATTTT.

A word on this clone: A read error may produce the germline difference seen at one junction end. The CDR3 region is CSSSLAYTGEDSNQPQHF. In nucleotides, the CDR3 is TGTTCCAGCAGCTTAGCGTATACAGGAGAGGATAGCAATCAGCCCCAGCATTTT. This rearrangement joins TRBV7-9 to TRBJ1-5; maybe TRBD1 (5 bases). The CDR3 extends over 18 amino acids. Germline V gives CDR1 SEHNR, CDR2 FQNEAQ (reference sequence).

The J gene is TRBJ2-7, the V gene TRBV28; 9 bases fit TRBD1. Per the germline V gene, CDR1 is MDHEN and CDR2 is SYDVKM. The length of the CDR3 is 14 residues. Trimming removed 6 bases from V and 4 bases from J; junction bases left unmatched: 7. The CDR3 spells CASRKGTGLYEQYF. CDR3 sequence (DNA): TGTGCCAGCAGGAAGGGGACAGGGCTGTACGAGCAGTACTTC.

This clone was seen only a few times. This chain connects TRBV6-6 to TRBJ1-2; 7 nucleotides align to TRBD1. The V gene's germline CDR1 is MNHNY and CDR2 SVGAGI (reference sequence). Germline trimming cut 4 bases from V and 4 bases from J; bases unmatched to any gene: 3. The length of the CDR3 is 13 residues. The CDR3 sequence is CASSSQGVYGYTF. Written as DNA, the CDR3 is TGTGCCAGCAGTTCCCAGGGGGTCTATGGCTACACCTTC.

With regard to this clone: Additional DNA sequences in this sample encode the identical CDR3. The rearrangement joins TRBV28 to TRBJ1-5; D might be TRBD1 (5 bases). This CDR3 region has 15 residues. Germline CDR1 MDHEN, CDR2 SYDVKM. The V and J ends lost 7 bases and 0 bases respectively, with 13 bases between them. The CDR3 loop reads CASNTGGDSNQPQHF. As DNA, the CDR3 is TGTGCCAGCAATACGGGGGGAGATAGCAATCAGCCCCAGCATTTT.

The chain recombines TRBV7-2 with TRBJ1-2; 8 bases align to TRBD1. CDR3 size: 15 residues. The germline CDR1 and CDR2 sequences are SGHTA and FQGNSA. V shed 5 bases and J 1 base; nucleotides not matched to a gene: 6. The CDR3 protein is CASSVRTGNNYGYTF. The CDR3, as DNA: TGTGCCAGCAGCGTCCGGACAGGGAATAACTATGGCTACACCTTC.

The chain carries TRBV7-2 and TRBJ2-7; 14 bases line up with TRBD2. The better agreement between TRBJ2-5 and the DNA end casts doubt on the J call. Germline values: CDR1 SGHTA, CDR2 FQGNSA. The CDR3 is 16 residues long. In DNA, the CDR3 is TGTGCCAGCAGCCCAAGACTAGCGGGAGGGATGGAGACCCAGTACTTC. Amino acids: CASSPRLAGGMETQYF.

Here the CDR3 DNA reads TGTGCCAGCAGTGTTCTACAAGAGACCCAGTACTTC. Its protein product is CASSVLQETQYF. J is TRBJ2-5 and V is TRBV2; D unclear. This CDR3 comprises 12 residues. V lost 4 bases, J lost 2 bases, and 5 bases lay in between. Germline assignment: CDR1 SNHLY and CDR2 FYNNEI.

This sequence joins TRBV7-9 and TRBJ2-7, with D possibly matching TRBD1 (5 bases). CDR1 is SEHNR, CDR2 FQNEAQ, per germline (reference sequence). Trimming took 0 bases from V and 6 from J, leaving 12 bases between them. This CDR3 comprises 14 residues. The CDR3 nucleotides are TGTGCCAGCAGCTTAGCAGGGGCGGCAGGCGAGCAGTACTTC. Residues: CASSLAGAAGEQYF.

In DNA form, the CDR3 reads TGTGCCACCACAAGGGACAGGGGGCAAAGAGGGGAGACCCAGTACTTC. Its translation: CATTRDRGQRGETQYF. The chain couples TRBV10-3 to TRBJ2-5; 12 bases agree with TRBD1. The CDR3 has 16 residues. Per the germline V gene, CDR1 is ENHRY and CDR2 is SYGVKD. J gave up 5 bases and V 10 bases, and 14 bases lay outside the gene matches.

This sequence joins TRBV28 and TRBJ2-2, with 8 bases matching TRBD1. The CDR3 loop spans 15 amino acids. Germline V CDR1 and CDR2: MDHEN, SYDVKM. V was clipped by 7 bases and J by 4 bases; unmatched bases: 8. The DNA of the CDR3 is TGTGCCAGCACCCCCCAACAGGGGGGCACCGGGGAGCTGTTTTTT. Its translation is CASTPQQGGTGELFF.